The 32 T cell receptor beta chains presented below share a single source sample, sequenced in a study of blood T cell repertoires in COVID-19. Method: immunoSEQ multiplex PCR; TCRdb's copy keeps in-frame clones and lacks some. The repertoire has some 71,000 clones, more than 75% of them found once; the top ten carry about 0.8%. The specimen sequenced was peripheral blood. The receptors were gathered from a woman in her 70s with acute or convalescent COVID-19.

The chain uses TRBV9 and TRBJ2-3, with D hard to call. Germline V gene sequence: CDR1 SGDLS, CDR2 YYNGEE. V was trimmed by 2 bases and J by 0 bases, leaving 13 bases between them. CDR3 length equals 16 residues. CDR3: CASSVERSLSTDTQYF. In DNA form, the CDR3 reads TGTGCCAGCAGCGTCGAAAGGAGCTTGAGCACAGATACGCAGTATTTT.

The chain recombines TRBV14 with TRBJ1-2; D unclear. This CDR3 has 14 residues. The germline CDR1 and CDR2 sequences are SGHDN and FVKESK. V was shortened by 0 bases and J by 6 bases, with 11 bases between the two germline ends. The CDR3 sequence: CASSQDARVDGYTF. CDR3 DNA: TGTGCCAGCAGCCAAGATGCGAGGGTGGATGGCTACACCTTC.

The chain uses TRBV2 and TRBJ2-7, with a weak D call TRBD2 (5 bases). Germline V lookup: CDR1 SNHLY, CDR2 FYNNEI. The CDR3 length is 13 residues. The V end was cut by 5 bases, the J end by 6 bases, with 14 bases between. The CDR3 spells CASSPWTFTEQYF. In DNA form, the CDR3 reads TGTGCCAGCAGTCCGTGGACTTTTACCGAGCAGTACTTC.

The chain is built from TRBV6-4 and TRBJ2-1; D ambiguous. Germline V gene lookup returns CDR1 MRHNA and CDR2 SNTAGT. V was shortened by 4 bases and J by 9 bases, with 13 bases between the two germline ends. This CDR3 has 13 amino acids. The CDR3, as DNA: TGTGCCAGCAGTGTGGCGGCATTTGGTGAGCAGTTCTTC. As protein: CASSVAAFGEQFF.

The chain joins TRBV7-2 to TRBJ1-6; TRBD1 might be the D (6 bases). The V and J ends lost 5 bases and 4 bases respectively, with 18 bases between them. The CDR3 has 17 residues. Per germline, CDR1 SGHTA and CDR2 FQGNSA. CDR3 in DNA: TGTGCCAGCAGCCCGATTTTGGACAGAAGATATAATTCACCCCTCCACTTT. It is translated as CASSPILDRRYNSPLHF.

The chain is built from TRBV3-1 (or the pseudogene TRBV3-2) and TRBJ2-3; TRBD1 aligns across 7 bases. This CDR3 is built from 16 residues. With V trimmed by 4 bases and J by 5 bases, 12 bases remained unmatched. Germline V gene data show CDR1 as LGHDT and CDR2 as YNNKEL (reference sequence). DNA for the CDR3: TGTGCCAGCAGCCCCATAATGACAGGGAAAGTAGATACGCAGTATTTT. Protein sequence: CASSPIMTGKVDTQYF.

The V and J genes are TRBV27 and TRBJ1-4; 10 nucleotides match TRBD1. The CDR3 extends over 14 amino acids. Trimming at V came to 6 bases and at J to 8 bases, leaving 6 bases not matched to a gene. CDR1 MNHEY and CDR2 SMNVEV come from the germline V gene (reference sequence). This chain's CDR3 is CASSSGTGVEKLFF. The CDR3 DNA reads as TGTGCCAGCAGCTCCGGGACAGGGGTGGAAAAACTGTTTTTT.

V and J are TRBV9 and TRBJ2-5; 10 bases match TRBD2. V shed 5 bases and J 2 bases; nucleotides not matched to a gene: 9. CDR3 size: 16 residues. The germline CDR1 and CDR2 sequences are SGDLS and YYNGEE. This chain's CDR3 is CASSRTSGRAQETQYF. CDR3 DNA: TGTGCCAGCAGTAGAACCAGCGGGAGGGCTCAAGAGACCCAGTACTTC.

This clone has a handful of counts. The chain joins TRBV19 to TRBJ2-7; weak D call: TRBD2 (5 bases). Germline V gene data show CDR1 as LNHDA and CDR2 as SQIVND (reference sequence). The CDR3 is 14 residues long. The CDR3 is CATNPGTETGEQYF. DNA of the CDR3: TGTGCGACGAATCCGGGTACCGAAACGGGGGAGCAGTACTTC.

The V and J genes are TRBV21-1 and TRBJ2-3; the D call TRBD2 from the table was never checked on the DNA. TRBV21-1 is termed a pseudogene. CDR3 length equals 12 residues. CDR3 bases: TGTGCCAGCAGCAAAGTTGAGGGTACGCAGTATTTT. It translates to CASSKVEGTQYF.

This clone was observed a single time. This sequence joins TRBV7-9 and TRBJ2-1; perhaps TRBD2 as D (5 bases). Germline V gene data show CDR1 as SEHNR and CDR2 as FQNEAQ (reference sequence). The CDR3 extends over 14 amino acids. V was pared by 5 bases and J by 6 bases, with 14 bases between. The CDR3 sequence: CASSILGTINEQFF. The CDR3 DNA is TGTGCCAGCAGCATACTAGGAACTATCAATGAGCAGTTCTTC.

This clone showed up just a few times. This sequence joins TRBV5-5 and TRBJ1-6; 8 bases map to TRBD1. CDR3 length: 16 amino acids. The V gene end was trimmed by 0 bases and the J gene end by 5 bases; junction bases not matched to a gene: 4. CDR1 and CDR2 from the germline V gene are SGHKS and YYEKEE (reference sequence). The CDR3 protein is CASSLGQGRNNSPLHF. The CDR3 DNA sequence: TGTGCCAGCAGCTTGGGACAGGGGCGAAATAATTCACCCCTCCACTTT.

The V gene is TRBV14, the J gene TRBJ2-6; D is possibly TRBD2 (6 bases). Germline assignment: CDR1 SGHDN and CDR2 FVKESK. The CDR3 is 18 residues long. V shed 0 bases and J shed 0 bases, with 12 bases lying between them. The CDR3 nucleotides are TGTGCCAGCAGCCAAGACCGGGACGGGAGCTCTGGGGCCAACGTCCTGACTTTC. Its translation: CASSQDRDGSSGANVLTF.

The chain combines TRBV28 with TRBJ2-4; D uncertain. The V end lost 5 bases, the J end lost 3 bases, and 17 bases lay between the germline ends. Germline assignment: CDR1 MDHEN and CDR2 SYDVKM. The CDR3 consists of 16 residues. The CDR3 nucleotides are TGTGCCAGCAGTACGAACTTGGGCATCGGCAAAAACATTCAGTACTTC. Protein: CASSTNLGIGKNIQYF.

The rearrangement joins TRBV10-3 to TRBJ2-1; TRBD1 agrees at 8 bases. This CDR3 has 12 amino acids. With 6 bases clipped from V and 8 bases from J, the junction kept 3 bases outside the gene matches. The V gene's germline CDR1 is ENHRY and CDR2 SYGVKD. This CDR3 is CAIRDRVDEQFF. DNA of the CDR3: TGTGCCATCAGGGACAGGGTTGATGAGCAGTTCTTC.

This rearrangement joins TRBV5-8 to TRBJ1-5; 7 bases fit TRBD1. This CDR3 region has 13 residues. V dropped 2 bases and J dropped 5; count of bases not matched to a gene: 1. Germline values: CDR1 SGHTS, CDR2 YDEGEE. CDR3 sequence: CASSLDRDQPQHF. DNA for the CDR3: TGTGCCAGCAGCTTAGACAGGGATCAGCCCCAGCATTTT.

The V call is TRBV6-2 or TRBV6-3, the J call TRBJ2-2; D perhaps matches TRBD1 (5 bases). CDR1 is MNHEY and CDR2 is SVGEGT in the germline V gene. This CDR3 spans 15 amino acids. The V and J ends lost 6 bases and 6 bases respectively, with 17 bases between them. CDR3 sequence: CASSASGFWAGELFF. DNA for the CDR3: TGTGCCAGCAGCGCCTCAGGGTTTTGGGCCGGGGAGCTGTTTTTT.

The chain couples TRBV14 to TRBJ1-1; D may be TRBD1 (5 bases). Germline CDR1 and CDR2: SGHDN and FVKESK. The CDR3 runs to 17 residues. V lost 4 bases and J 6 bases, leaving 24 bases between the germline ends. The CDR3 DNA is TGTGCCAGCAGCCGGGGCCCGAACAGAAATTTAGGAGCTGAAGCTTTCTTT. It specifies CASSRGPNRNLGAEAFF.

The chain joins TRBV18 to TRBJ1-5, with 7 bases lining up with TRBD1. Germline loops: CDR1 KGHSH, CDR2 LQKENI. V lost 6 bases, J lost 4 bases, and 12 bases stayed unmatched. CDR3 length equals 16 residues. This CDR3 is CASSQIAPGQNQPQHF. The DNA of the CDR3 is TGTGCCAGCTCTCAGATAGCCCCGGGACAGAATCAGCCCCAGCATTTT.

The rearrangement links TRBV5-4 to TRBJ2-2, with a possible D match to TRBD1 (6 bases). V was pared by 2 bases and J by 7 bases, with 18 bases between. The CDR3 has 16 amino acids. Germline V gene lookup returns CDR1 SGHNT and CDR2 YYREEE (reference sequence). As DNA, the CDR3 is TGTGCCAGCAGCTTTATTGGGGGCCTCGGAGACGGGGAGCTGTTTTTT. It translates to CASSFIGGLGDGELFF.

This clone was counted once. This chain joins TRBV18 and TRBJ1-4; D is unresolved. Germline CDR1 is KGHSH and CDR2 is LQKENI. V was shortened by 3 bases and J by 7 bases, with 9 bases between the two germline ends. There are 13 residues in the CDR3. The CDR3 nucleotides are TGTGCCAGCTCACCTGACCAGGCTGAAAAACTGTTTTTT. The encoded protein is CASSPDQAEKLFF. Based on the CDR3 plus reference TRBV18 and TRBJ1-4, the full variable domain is NAGVMQNPRHLVRRRGQEARLRCSPMKGHSHVYWYRQLPEEGLKFMVYLQKENIIDESGMPKERFSAEFPKEGPSILRIQQVVRGDSAAYFCASSPDQAEKLFFGSGTQLSVL.

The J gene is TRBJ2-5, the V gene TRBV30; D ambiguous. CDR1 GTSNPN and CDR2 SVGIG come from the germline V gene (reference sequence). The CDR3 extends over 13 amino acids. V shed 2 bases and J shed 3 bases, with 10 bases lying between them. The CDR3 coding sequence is TGTGCCTGGAGTAAGAGCGCAAAAGAGACCCAGTACTTC. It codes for CAWSKSAKETQYF.

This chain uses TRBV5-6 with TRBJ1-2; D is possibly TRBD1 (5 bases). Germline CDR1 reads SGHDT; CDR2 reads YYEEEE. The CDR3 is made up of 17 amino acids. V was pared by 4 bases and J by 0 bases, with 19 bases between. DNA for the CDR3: TGTGCCAGCAGCCCACGACCCTTCCAGACAGCTAACTATGGCTACACCTTC. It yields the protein CASSPRPFQTANYGYTF.

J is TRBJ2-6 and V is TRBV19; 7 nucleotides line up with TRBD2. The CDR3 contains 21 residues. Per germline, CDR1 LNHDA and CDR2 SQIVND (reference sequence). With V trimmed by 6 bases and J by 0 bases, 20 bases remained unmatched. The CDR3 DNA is TGTGCCAGTAGCAATCTACCCCAAGGGCTAGCGGCCTCCTCTGGGGCCAACGTCCTGACTTTC. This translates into CASSNLPQGLAASSGANVLTF.

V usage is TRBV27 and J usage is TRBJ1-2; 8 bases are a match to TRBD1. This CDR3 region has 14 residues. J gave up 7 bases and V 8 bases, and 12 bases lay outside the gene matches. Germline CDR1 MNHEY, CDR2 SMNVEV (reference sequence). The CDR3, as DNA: TGTGCCAGCCGTCCCCCAGGGGGCGTAGTTGGCTACACCTTC. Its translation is CASRPPGGVVGYTF.

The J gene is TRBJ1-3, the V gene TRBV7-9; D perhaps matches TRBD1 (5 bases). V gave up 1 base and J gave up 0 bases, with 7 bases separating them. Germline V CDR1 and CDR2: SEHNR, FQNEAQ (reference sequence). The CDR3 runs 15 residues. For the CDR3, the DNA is TGTGCCAGCAGCTTAGTGGGGGGCTCTGGAAACACCATATATTTT. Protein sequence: CASSLVGGSGNTIYF.

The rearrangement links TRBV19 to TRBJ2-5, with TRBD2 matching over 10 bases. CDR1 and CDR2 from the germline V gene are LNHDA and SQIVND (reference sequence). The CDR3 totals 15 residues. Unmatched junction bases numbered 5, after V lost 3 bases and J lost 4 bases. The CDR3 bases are TGTGCCAGTAGTATGCAACTAGCGGGACGAGAGACCCAGTACTTC. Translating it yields CASSMQLAGRETQYF.

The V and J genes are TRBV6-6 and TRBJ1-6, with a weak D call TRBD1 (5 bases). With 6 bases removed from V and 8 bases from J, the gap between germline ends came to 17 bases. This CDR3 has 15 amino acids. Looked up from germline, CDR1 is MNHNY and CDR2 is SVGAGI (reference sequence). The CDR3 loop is CASRPDGGDYSPLHF. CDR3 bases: TGTGCCAGCAGGCCCGACGGGGGGGATTATTCACCCCTCCACTTT.

The CDR3 DNA is TGTGCCAGCAGCTTTTACGTAGCGGAAAGGAGCACAGATACGCAGTATTTT. Amino acid sequence: CASSFYVAERSTDTQYF. The chain has TRBV7-6 and TRBJ2-3; the D gene is possibly TRBD2 (6 bases). Germline V gene lookup returns CDR1 SGHVS and CDR2 FNYEAQ. This CDR3 contains 17 residues. The V end was cut by 3 bases, the J end by 0 bases, with 16 bases between.

The chain's CDR3 is CASSPRDTYNEQFF. The CDR3 nucleotides are TGTGCCAGCAGCCCTCGGGACACCTACAATGAGCAGTTCTTC. V is TRBV9 and J is TRBJ2-1, with D maybe TRBD1 (6 bases). V lost 4 bases and J lost 2, with 10 bases in between. Germline assignment: CDR1 SGDLS and CDR2 YYNGEE. CDR3 length: 14 amino acids.

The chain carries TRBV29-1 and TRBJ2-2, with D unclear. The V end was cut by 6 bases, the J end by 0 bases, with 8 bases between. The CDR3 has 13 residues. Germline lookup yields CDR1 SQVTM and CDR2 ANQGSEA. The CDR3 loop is CSVTQTNTGELFF. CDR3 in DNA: TGCAGCGTCACTCAAACGAACACCGGGGAGCTGTTTTTT.

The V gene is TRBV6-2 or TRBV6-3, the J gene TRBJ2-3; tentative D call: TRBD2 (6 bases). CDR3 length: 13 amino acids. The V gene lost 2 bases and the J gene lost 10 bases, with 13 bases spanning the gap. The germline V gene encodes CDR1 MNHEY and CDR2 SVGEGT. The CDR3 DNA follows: TGTGCCAGCAGTTACCTAGCGACCCTAGCGCAGTATTTT. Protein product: CASSYLATLAQYF.